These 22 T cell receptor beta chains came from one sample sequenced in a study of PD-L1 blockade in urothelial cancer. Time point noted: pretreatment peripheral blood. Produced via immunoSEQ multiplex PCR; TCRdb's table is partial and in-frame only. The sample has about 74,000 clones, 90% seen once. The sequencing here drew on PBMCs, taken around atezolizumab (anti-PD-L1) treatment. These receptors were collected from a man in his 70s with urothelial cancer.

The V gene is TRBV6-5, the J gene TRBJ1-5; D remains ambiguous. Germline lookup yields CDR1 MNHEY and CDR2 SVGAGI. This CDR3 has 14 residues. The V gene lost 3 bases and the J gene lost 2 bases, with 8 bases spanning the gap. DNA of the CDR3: TGTGCCAGCAGTTATGGTGCGGGCAATCAGCCCCAGCATTTT. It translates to CASSYGAGNQPQHF.

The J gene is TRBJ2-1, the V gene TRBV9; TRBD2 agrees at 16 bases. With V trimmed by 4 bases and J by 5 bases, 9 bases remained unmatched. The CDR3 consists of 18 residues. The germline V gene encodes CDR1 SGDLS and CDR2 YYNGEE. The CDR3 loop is CASSSGLAGGPVDNEQFF. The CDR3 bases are TGTGCCAGCAGCTCGGGACTAGCGGGAGGGCCGGTCGACAATGAGCAGTTCTTC.

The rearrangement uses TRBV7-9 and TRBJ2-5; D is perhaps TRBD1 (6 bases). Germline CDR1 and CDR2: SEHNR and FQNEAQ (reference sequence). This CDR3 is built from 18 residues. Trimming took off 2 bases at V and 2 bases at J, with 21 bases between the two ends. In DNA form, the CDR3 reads TGTGCCAGCAGCTTAATAAAAGGGGGAGTCTTACCACAAGAGACCCAGTACTTC. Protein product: CASSLIKGGVLPQETQYF. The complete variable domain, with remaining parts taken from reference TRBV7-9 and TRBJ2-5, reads DTGVSQNPRHKITKRGQNVTFRCDPISEHNRLYWYRQTLGQGPEFLTYFQNEAQLEKSRLLSDRFSAERPKGSFSTLEIQRTEQGDSAMYLCASSLIKGGVLPQETQYFGPGTRLLVL.

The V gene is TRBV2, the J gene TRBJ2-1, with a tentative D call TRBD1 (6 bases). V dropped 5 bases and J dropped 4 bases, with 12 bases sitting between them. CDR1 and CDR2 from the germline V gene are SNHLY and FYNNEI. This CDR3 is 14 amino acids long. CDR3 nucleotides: TGTGCCAGCAGTCCGGACAGCTTTTACAATGAGCAGTTCTTC. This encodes CASSPDSFYNEQFF.

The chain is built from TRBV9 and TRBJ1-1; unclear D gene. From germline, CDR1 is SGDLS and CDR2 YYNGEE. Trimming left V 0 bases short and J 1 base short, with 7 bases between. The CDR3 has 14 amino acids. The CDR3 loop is CASSVDHRNTEAFF. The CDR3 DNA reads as TGTGCCAGCAGCGTAGATCACAGGAACACTGAAGCTTTCTTT.

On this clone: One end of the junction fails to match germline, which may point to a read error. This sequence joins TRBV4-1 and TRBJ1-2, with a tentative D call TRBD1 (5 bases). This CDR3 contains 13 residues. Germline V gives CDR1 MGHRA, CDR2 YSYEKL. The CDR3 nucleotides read TGCGCCAGCAGCCAAGAGGTGCAGGGCACCGCGACTTTC. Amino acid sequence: CASSQEVQGTATF.

CDR3 sequence reads: CASSPPGLATDTQYF. The CDR3 nucleotides are TGTGCCAGCAGCCCTCCAGGACTTGCAACAGATACGCAGTATTTT. The gene calls are TRBV9 and TRBJ2-3, with TRBD2 as a possible D gene (5 bases). The CDR3 is made up of 15 amino acids. CDR1 is SGDLS and CDR2 is YYNGEE in the germline V gene. Trimming removed 4 bases at V and 3 bases at J, with 15 bases between.

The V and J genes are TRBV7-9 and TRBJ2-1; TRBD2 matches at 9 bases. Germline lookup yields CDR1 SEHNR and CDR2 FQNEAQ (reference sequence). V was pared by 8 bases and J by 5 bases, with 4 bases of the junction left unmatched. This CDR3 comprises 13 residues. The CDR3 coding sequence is TGTGCCAGCCGACTAGCGGCAAACAATGAGCAGTTCTTC. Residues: CASRLAANNEQFF.

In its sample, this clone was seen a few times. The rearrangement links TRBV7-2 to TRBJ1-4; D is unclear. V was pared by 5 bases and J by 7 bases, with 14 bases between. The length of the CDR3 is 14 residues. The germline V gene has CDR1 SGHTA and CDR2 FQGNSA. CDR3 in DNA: TGTGCCAGCAGCAAAACGGGGTATGGTGAAAAACTGTTTTTT. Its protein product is CASSKTGYGEKLFF.

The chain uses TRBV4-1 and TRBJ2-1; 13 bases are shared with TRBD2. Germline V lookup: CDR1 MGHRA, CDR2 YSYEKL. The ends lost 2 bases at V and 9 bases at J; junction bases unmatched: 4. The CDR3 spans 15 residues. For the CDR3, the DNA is TGCGCCAGCAGCCAAACTAGCGGGAGGGCCCCTGAGCAGTTCTTC. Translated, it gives CASSQTSGRAPEQFF.

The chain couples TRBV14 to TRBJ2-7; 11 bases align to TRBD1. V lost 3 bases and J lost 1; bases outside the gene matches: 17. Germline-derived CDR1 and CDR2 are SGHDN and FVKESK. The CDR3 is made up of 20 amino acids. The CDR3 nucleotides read TGTGCCAGCAGCCACTCACCGGGACAGGGGGGACTAAGCGGTTCCTACGAGCAGTACTTC. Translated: CASSHSPGQGGLSGSYEQYF.

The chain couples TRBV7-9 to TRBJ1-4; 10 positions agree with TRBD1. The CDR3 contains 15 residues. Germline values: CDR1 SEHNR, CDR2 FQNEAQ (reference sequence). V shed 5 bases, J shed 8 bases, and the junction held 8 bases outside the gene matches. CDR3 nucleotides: TGTGCCAGCAGCCCCGGACAGGGGGGTAGGGAAAAACTGTTTTTT. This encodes CASSPGQGGREKLFF.

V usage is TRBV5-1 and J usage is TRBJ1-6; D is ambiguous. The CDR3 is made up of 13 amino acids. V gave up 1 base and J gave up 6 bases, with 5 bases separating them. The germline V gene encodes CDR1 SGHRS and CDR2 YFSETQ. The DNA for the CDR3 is TGCGCCAGCAGCTTGAACAGTAATTCACCCCTCCACTTT. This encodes CASSLNSNSPLHF.

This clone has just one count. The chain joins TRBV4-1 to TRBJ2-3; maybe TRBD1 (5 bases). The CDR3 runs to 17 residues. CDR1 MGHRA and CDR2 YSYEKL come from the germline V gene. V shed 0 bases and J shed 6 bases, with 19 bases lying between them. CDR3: CASSQELGPGYGDTQYF. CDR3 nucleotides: TGCGCCAGCAGCCAAGAGTTAGGCCCAGGGTACGGGGATACGCAGTATTTT.

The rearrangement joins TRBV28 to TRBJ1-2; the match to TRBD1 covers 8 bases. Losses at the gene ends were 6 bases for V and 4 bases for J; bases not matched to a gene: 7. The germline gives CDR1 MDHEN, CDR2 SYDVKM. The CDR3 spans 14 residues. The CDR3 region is CASSLGTGLYGYTF. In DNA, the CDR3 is TGTGCCAGCAGCCTAGGGACAGGCCTCTATGGCTACACCTTC.

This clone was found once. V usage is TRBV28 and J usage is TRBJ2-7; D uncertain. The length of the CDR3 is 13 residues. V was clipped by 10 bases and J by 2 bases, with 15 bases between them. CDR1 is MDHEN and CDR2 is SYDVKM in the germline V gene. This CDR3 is CAITPAGTYEQYF. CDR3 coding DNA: TGTGCCATCACCCCGGCAGGAACCTACGAGCAGTACTTC.

The DNA of the CDR3 is TGTGCCAGCAGCTTCGCGCCCTCGGGCACAGATACGCAGTATTTT. Amino acid sequence: CASSFAPSGTDTQYF. The V gene is TRBV5-4, the J gene TRBJ2-3; D uncertain. The V end lost 2 bases, the J end lost 1 base, and 11 bases lay between the germline ends. The CDR3 runs 15 residues. Germline CDR1 is SGHNT and CDR2 is YYREEE (reference sequence).

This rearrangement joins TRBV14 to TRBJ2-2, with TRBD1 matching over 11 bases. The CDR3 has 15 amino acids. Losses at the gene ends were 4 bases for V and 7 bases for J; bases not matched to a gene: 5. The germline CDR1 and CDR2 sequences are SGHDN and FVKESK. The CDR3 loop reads CASSPRTGGNGELFF. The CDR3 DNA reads TGTGCCAGCAGCCCGAGGACAGGGGGCAACGGGGAGCTGTTTTTT.

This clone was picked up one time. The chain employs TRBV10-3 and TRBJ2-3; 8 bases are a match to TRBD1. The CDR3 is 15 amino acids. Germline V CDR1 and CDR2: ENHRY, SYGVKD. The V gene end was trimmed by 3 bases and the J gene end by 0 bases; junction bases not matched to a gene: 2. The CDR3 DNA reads TGTGCCATCAGTGAAGGGGACAGGAGCACAGATACGCAGTATTTT. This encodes CAISEGDRSTDTQYF.

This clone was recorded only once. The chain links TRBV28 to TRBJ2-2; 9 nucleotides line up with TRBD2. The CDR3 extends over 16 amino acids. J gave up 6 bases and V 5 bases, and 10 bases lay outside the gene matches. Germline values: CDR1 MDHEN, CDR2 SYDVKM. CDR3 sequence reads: CASSPPVSGRPGELFF. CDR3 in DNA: TGTGCCAGCAGTCCCCCGGTGAGCGGGAGGCCCGGGGAGCTGTTTTTT.

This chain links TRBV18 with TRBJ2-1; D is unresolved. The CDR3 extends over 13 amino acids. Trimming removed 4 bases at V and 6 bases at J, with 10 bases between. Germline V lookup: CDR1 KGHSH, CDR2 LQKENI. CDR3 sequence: CASSLPSSNEQFF. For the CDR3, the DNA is TGTGCCAGCTCACTCCCCTCGAGCAATGAGCAGTTCTTC.

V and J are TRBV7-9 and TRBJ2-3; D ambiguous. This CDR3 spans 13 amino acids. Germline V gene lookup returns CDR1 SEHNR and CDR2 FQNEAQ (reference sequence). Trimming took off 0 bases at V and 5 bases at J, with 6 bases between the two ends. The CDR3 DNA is TGTGCCAGCAGCTTAGCGTTCAGAGATACGCAGTATTTT. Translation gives CASSLAFRDTQYF.